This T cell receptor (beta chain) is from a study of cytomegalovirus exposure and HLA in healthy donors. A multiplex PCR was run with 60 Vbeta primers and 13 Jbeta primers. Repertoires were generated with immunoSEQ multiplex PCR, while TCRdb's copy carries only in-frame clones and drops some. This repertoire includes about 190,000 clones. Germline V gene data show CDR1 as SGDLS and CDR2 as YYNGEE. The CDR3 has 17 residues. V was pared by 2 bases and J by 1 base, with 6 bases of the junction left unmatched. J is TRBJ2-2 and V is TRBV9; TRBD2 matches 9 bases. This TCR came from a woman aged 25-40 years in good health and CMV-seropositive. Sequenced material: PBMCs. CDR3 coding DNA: TGTGCCAGCAGCGTTTTGGGACTAGCTAAGAACACCGGGGAGCTGTTTTTT. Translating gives CASSVLGLAKNTGELFF.